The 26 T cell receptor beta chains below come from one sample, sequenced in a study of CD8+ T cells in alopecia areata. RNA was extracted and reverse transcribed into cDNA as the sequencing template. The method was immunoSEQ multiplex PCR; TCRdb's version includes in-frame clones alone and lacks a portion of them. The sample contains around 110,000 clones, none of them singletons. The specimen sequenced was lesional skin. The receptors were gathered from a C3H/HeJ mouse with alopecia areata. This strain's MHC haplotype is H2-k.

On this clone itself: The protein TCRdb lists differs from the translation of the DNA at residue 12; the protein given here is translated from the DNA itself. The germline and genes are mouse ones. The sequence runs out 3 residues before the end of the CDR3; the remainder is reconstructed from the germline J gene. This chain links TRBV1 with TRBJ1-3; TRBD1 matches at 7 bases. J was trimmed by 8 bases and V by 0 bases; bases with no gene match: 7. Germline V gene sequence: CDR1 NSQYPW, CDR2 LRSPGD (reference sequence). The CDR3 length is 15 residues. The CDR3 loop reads CTCSADGTDIDTLYF. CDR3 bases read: TGCACCTGCAGTGCAGATGGGACAGACATTGATACG.

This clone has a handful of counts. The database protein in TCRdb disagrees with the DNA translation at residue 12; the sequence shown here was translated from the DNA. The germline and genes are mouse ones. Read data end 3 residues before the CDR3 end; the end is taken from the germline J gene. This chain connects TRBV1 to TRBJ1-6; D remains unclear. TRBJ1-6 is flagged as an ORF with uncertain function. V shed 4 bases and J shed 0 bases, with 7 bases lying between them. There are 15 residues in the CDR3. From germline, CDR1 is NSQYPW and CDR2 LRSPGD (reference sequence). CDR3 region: CTCSEGSSYNSPLYF. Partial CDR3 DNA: TGCACCTGCAGTGAAGGGTCTTCCTATAATTCGCCC.

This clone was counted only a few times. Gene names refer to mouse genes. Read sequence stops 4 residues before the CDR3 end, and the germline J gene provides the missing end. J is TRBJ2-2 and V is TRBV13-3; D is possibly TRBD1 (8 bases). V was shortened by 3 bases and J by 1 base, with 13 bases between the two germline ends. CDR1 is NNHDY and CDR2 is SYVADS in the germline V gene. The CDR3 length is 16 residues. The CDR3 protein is CASSVGGQENTGQLYF. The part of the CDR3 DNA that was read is TGTGCCAGCAGTGTGGGGGGACAGGAAAACACCGGG.

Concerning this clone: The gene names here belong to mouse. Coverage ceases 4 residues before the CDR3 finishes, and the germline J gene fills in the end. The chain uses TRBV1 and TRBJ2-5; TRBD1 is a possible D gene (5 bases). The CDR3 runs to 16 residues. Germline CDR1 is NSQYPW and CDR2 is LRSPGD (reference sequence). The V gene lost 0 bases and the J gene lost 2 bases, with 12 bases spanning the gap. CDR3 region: CTCSADQGVSQDTQYF. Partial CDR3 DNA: TGCACCTGCAGTGCAGATCAGGGTGTGAGCCAAGAC.

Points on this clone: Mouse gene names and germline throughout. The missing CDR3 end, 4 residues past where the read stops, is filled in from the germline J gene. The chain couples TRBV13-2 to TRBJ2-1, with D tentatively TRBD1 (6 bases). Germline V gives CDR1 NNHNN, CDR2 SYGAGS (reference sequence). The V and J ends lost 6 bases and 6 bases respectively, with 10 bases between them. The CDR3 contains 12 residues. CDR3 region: CASEAGVAEQFF. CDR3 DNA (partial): TGTGCCAGCGAGGCAGGGGTTGCT.

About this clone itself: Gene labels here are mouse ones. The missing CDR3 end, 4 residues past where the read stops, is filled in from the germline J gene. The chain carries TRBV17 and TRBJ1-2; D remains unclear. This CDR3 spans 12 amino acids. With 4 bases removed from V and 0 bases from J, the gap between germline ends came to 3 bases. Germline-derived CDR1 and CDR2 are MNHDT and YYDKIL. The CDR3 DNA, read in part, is TGTGCTAGCAGTACAGCAAACTCC. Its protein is CASSTANS. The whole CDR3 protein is CASSTANSDYTF.

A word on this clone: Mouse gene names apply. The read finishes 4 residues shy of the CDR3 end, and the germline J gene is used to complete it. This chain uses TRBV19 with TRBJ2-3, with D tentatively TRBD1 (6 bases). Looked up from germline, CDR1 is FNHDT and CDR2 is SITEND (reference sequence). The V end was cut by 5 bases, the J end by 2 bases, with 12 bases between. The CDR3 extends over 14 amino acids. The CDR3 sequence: CASSPYRVAETLYF. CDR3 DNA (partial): TGTGCCAGCAGCCCCTACAGGGTTGCAGAA.

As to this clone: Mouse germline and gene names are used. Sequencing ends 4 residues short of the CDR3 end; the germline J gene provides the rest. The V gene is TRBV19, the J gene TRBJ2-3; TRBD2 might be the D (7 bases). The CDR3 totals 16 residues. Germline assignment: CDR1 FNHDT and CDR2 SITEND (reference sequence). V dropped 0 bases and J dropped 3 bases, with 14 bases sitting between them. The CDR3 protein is CASSIAWGARAETLYF. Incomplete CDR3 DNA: TGTGCCAGCAGTATAGCTTGGGGGGCGCGAGCAGAA.

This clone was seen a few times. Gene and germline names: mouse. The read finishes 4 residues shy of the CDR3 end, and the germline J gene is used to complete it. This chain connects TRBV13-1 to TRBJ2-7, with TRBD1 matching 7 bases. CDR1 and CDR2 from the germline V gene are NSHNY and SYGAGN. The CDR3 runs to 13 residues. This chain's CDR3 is CASSPPGQYEQYF. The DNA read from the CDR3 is TGTGCCAGCAGCCCTCCGGGACAGTAT.

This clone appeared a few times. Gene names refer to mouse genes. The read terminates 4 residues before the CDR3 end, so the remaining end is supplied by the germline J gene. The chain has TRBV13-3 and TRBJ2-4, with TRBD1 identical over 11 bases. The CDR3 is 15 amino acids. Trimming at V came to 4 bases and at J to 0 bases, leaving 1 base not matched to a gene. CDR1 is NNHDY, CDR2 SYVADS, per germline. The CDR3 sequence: CASSRDRGSQNTLYF. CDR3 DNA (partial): TGTGCCAGCAGTAGGGACAGGGGGAGTCAAAAC.

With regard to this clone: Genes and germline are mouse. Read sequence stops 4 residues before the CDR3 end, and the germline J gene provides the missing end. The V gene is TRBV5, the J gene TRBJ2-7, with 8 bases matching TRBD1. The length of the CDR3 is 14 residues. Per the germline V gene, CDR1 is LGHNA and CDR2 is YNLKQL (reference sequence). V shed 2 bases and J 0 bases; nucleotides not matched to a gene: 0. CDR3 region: CASSQTGGSYEQYF. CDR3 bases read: TGTGCCAGCAGCCAAACAGGGGGCTCCTAT.

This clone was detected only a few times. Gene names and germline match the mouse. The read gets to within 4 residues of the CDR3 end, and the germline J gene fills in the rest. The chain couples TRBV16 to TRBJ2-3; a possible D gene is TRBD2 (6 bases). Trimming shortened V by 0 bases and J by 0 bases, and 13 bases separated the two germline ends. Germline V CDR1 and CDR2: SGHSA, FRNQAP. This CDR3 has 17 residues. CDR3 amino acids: CASSLDITGNSAETLYF. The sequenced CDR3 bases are TGTGCAAGCAGCTTAGATATAACTGGGAATAGTGCAGAA.

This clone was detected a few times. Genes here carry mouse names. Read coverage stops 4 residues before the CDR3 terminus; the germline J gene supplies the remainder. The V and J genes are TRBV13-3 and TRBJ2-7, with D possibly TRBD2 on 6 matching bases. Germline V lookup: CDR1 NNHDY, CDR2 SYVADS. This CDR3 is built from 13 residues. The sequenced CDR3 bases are TGTGCCAGCAGCAGAGGCTGGGGCCAT. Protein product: CASSRGWGH. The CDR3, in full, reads CASSRGWGHEQYF.

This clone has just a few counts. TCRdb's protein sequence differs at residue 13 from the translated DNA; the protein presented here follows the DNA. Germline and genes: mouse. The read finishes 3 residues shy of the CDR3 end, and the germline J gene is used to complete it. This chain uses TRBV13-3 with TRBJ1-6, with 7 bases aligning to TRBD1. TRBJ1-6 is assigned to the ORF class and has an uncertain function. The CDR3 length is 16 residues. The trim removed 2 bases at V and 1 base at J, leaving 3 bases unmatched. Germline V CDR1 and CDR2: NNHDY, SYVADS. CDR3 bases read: TGTGCCAGCAGTGAGGACAGGAGATCCTATAATTCGCCC. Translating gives CASSEDRRSYNSP. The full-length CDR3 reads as CASSEDRRSYNSPLYF.

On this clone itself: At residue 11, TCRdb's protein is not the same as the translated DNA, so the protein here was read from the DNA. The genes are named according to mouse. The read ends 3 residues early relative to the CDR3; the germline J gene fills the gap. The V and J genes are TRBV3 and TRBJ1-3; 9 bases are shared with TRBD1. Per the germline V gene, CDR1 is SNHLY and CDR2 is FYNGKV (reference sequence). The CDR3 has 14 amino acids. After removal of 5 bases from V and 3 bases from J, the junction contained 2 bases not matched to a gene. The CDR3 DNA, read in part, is TGTGCCAGCAGCCCGGGACAGGGTGGAAATACG. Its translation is CASSPGQGGNT. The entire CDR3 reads CASSPGQGGNTLYF.

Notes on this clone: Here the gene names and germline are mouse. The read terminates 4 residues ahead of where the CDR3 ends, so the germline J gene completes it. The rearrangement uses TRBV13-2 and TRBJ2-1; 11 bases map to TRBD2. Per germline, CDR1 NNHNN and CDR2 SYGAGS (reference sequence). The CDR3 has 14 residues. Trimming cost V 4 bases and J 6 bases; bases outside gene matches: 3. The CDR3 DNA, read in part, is TGTGCCAGCGGTCGACTGGGGGGGATTGCT. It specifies CASGRLGGIA. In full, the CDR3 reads CASGRLGGIAEQFF.

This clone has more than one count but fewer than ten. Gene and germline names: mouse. CDR3 DNA, as far as it was read: TGTGCCAGCAGTATATACAGGGGAGGCACA. Translating it yields CASSIYRGGT. The full CDR3 sequence reads CASSIYRGGTEVFF. The chain couples TRBV19 to TRBJ1-1; the match to TRBD1 covers 7 bases. Read coverage stops 4 residues before the CDR3 terminus; the germline J gene supplies the remainder. Germline-derived CDR1 and CDR2 are FNHDT and SITEND (reference sequence). The CDR3 spans 14 residues. V trimming: 1 base; J trimming: 4 bases; junction bases outside the gene matches: 4.

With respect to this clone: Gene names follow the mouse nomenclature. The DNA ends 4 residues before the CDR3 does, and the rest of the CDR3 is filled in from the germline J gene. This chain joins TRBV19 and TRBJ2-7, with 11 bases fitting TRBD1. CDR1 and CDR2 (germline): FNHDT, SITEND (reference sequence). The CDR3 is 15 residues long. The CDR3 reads CASNLRDRGAYEQYF. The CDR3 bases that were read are TGTGCCAGCAACCTCCGGGACAGGGGGGCATAT.

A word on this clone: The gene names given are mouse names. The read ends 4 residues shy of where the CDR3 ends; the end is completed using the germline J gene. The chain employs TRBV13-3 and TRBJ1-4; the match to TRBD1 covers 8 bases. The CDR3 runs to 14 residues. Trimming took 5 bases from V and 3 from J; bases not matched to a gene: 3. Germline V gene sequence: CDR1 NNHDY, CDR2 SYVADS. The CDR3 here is CASRTGDANERLFF. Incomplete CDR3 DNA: TGTGCCAGCAGGACAGGGGACGCCAACGAA. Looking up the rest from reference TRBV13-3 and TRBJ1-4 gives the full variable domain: EAAVTQSPRSKVAVTGGKVTLSCHQTNNHDYMYWYRQDTGHGLRLIHYSYVADSTEKGDIPDGYKASRPSQENFSLILELASLSQTAVYFCASRTGDANERLFFGHGTKLSVL.

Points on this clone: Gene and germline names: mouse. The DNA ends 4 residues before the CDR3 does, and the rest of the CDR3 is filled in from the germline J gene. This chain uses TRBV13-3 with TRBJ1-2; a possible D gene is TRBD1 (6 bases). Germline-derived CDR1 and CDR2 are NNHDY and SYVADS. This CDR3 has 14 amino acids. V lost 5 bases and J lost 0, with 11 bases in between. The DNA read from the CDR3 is TGTGCCAGCAGCAGGGGCACTGCAAACTCC. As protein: CASSRGTANS. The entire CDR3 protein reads CASSRGTANSDYTF.

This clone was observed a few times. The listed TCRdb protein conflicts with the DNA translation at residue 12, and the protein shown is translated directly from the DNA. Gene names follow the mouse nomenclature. The CDR3 here is CASSEGTAYNSPLYF. CDR3 bases read: TGTGCCAGCAGTGAGGGGACAGCCTATAATTCGCCC. This rearrangement joins TRBV13-1 to TRBJ1-6; 7 bases map to TRBD1. Sequencing ends 3 residues short of the CDR3 end; the germline J gene provides the rest. TRBJ1-6 is an ORF, and what it does is uncertain. Germline V gives CDR1 NSHNY, CDR2 SYGAGN. The CDR3 runs 15 residues. With 2 bases clipped from V and 2 bases from J, the junction kept 1 base outside the gene matches.

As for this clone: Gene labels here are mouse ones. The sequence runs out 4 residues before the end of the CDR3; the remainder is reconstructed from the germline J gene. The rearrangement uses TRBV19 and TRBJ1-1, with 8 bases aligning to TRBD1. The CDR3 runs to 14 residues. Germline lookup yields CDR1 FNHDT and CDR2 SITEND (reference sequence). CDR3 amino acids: CASSYARGPSEVFF. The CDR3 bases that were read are TGTGCCAGCAGTTACGCCAGGGGGCCTTCA.

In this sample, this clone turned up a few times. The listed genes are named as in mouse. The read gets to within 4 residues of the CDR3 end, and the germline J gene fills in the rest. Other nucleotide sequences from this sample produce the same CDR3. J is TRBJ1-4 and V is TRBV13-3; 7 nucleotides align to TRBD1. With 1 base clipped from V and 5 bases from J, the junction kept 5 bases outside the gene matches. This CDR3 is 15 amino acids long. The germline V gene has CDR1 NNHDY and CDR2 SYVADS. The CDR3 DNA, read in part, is TGTGCCAGCAGTGATCGAGGGGGCCCTAACGAA. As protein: CASSDRGGPNE. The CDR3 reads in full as CASSDRGGPNERLFF.

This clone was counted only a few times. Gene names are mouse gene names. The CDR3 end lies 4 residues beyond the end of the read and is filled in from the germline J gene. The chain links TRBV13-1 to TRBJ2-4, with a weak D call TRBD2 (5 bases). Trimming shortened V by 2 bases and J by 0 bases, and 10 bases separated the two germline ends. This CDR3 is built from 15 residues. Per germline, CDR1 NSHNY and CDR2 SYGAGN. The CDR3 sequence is CASSERLGSQNTLYF. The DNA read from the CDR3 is TGTGCCAGCAGTGAAAGGCTGGGTAGTCAAAAC.

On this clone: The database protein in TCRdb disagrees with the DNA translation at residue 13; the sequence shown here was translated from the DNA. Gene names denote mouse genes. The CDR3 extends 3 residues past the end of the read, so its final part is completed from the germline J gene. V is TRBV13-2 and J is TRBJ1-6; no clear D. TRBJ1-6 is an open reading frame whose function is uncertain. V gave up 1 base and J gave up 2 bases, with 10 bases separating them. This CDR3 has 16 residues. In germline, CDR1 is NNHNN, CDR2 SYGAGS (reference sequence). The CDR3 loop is CASGDRGRTYNSPLYF. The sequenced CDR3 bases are TGTGCCAGCGGTGATAGAGGCAGGACCTATAATTCGCCC.

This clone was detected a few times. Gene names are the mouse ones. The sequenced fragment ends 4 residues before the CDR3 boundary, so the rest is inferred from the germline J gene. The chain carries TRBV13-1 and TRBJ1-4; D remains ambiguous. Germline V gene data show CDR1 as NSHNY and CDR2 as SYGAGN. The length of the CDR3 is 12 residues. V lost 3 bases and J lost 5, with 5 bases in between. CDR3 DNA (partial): TGTGCCAGCAGTGGAGGGAACGAA. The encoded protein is CASSGGNE. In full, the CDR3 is CASSGGNERLFF.